This TCR beta chain was documented in a study of blood T cell repertoires in COVID-19 (dated by TCRdb to the early 2020s). In the study overall: Samples covering the acute and convalescent phases of COVID-19 were provided by collaborators in the United States, Italy and Spain. Where available, HLA class I and class II types were obtained from metadata supplied by the sample provider rather than from assay-based typing. The samples were drawn from the first 160 participants of the ongoing ImmuneRACE study and from 1,254 subjects provided by 6 global collaborators. Deeply sampled blood TCRbeta repertoires from subjects exposed to, actively infected with, or recovered from COVID-19 were included in the dataset. Nearly every sample came with metadata listing a de-identified subject ID, COVID-19 status, age in years and sex. A freely available public database, intended as a resource for researchers studying the immune response to SARS-CoV-2, is where the repertoires were released. The material from the prospective study consisted of cDNA or gDNA derived from T cells, B-cell-depleted T cells, or PBMCs.

Here is what the overall study found, with its caveats: Clinical and demographic metadata were provided uncurated, with the amount varying by source and participant.

CDR1 and CDR2, looked up from the germline V gene, are MNHEY and SVGAGI. V lost 7 bases and J lost 5 bases, and the count of bases not matched to a germline gene is 6. The CDR3 spans 13 residues, from the cysteine through the phenylalanine. The kept DNA is CDR3 alone, 39 bases in frame from the first base. Whole blood was collected in K2EDTA tubes by collaborating institutions according to the institutions' own protocols. For TCRbeta analysis, collaborators shipped samples as frozen whole blood, isolated PBMCs, or DNA extracted from either of those sample types. This clone was counted once. Its antigen target is currently unknown. No clone much larger than this one lies a single base away; base qualities are absent. TCRbeta CDR3 regions were amplified from genomic DNA by means of the immunoSEQ Assay, a bias-controlled multiplex PCR. Processing in the source paper ran as follows. Within the assay, amplification of reference gene primers was used to estimate how many nucleated cells each sample contained. To quantify the absolute abundance of each unique TCRbeta CDR3 rearrangement, sequence reads were collapsed and filtered. Productive Simpson clonality was computed per sample as the square root of Simpson's diversity index over productive rearrangements. TCRdb carries this immuneACCESS record with in-frame sequences only. Its versions omit some clonotypes, under half of them owing to an unresolved V gene in the studies checked, with the rest unexplained. The D gene and trimming were derived from the DNA, and the V and J assignments and clone size from that table. For this sample the table gives about 98,000 clones, of which around 82% were detected only once. The ten largest clones take up around 9.9% of the sample.

The sequence joins TRBV6-5 to TRBJ1-1; TRBD1 lines up with 8 middle nucleotides. Material: peripheral blood. The sequence was obtained from a man between 65 and 79 years old with active or convalescent COVID-19. CDR3 loop: CASTKTGVTEAFF. The bases read TGTGCCAGCACCAAGACAGGGGTGACTGAAGCTTTCTTT.